Shown below are 10 T cell receptor beta chains from a single sample sequenced in a study of blood T cell repertoires in COVID-19. TCRdb keeps only in-frame clones here, not all; method: immunoSEQ multiplex PCR. The data show about 200,000 clones, roughly 90% seen once. Specimen: peripheral blood. The receptors stem from a man in his sixties who had recovered from COVID-19.

The V call is TRBV7-8, the J call TRBJ2-2, with TRBD2 as a possible D gene (6 bases). Germline values: CDR1 SGHVS, CDR2 FQNEAQ. Trimming pared 5 bases from V and 6 bases from J, leaving 16 bases between. CDR3 length: 15 amino acids. The CDR3 sequence is CASSPWDLPAGELFF. Written as DNA, the CDR3 is TGTGCCAGCAGCCCTTGGGACTTACCCGCCGGGGAGCTGTTTTTT.

The genes are TRBV3-1 (or the pseudogene TRBV3-2) and TRBJ1-1, with 7 bases that match TRBD1. The CDR3 has 15 amino acids. From germline, CDR1 is LGHDT and CDR2 YNNKEL (reference sequence). The V gene end was trimmed by 0 bases and the J gene end by 4 bases; junction bases not matched to a gene: 5. The CDR3 DNA sequence: TGTGCCAGCAGCCAAGAACCAGGGGGTGGCACTGAAGCTTTCTTT. It codes for CASSQEPGGGTEAFF.

This sequence joins TRBV5-1 and TRBJ2-2; TRBD2 aligns across 12 bases. The ends lost 4 bases at V and 4 bases at J; junction bases unmatched: 8. This CDR3 is built from 17 residues. Germline CDR1 SGHRS, CDR2 YFSETQ. The CDR3 nucleotides read TGCGCCAGCAGCCAGTCTAGCGGGGGGGCGTCCACCGGGGAGCTGTTTTTT. It translates to CASSQSSGGASTGELFF.

This clone was picked up a small number of times. The chain joins TRBV6-5 to TRBJ2-5; possibly TRBD2 for D (5 bases). CDR1 is MNHEY and CDR2 is SVGAGI in the germline V gene. This CDR3 contains 13 residues. Trimming took off 0 bases at V and 5 bases at J, with 7 bases between the two ends. The CDR3 is CASSYSPGETQYF. The CDR3 bases are TGTGCCAGCAGTTACTCCCCGGGGGAGACCCAGTACTTC.

V gene TRBV20-1 combines with J gene TRBJ2-3; no definite D call. Germline V gene data show CDR1 as DFQATT and CDR2 as SNEGSKA (reference sequence). V lost 3 bases, J lost 4 bases, and 5 bases lay in between. This CDR3 is built from 11 residues. The CDR3 region has the DNA TGCAGTGCTAGTTCGGCAGATACGCAGTATTTT. The encoded protein is CSASSADTQYF.

V and J are TRBV27 and TRBJ2-4; 7 nucleotides agree with TRBD2. This CDR3 comprises 18 residues. Per the germline V gene, CDR1 is MNHEY and CDR2 is SMNVEV (reference sequence). The V gene end was trimmed by 5 bases and the J gene end by 1 base; junction bases not matched to a gene: 14. CDR3 region: CASSPRPLASSAKNIQYF. DNA for the CDR3: TGTGCCAGCAGTCCGCGACCACTAGCGTCGTCGGCCAAAAACATTCAGTACTTC.

The CDR3 nucleotides read TGTGCCAGCAGCTCTTCGACAGCTACTTTTAATTCACCCCTCCACTTT. Protein product: CASSSSTATFNSPLHF. The chain recombines TRBV7-8 with TRBJ1-6, with D possibly matching TRBD1 (5 bases). V shed 4 bases and J shed 6 bases, with 16 bases lying between them. The CDR3 spans 16 residues. Germline assignment: CDR1 SGHVS and CDR2 FQNEAQ. Together with reference TRBV7-8 and TRBJ1-6, the CDR3 gives the full variable domain: GAGVSQSPRYKVAKRGQDVALRCDPISGHVSLFWYQQALGQGPEFLTYFQNEAQLDKSGLPSDRFFAERPEGSVSTLKIQRTQQEDSAVYLCASSSSTATFNSPLHFGNGTRLTVT.

The gene calls are TRBV7-8 and TRBJ2-5; D is unclear. The CDR3 totals 12 residues. Germline CDR1 reads SGHVS; CDR2 reads FQNEAQ. V was shortened by 5 bases and J by 5 bases, with 9 bases between the two germline ends. In DNA form, the CDR3 reads TGTGCCAGCAGCGCGGAAGCGGAGACCCAGTACTTC. Its protein is CASSAEAETQYF.

The chain is built from TRBV6-5 and TRBJ2-2; maybe TRBD2 (7 bases). V lost 8 bases to trimming and J lost 6 bases, with 19 bases between them. The CDR3 consists of 15 residues. Germline-derived CDR1 and CDR2 are MNHEY and SVGAGI. The CDR3: CASYNRVAGAGELFF. Written as DNA, the CDR3 is TGTGCCAGCTACAACAGGGTCGCGGGGGCCGGGGAGCTGTTTTTT.

The chain uses TRBV6-6 and TRBJ2-2; D is undetermined. V lost 8 bases to trimming and J lost 5 bases, with 12 bases between them. CDR1 is MNHNY, CDR2 SVGAGI, per germline (reference sequence). The CDR3 runs to 13 residues. CDR3 region: CASSMVGTGELFF. The CDR3 bases are TGTGCCAGCTCCATGGTCGGGACCGGGGAGCTGTTTTTT.